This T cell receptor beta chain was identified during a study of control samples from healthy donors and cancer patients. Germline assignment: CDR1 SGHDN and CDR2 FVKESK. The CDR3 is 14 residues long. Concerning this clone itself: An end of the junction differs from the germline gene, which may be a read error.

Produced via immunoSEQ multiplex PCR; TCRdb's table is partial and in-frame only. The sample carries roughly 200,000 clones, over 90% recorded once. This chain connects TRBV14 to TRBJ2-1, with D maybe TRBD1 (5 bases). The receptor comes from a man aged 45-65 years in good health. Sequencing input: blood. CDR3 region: CASSQETVTNKQFF. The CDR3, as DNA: TGTGCCAGCAGCCAAGAGACAGTGACCAATAAGCAGTTCTTC.